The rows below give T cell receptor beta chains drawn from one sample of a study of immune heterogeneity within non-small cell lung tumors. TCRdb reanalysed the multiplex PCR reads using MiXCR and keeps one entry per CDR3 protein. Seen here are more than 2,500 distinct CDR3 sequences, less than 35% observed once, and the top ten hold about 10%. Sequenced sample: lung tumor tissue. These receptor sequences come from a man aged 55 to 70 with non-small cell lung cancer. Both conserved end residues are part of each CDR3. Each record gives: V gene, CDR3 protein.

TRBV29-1 CSVRTGPDTQYF
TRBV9 CASSVSQGPPNTEAFF
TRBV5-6 CASSLFRDSYSNQPQHF
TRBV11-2 CASSLVRGGTATGELFF
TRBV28 CASSRRGRTNEKLFF
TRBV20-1 CSARALPNEQFF
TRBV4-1 CASSQIGTGAYEQYF
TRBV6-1 CASSEGTGTSGIYEQFF
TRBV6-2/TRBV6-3 CAVTSGMYEQYF
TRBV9 CASKSGPGGVPTGELFF
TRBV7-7 CASSPGGSGSSGETQYF
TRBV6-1 CASRWVLYGYTF
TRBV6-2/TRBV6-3 CASSYAGSSYNEQFF
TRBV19 CASSLTSGNNNEQFF
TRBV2 CASRKSGTTTDTQYF
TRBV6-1 CASSAELAGGSGANVLTF
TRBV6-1 CASTGLADEQYF
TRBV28 CASSSTGTGGEGAFF
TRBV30 CAWSARGWAFF
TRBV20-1 CSAAQVSYQPQHF
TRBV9 CASKSGPWGVPTGELFF
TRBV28 CASSLSRGFFGYTF
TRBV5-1 CASSLGTGVNTGELFF
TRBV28 CVSLGTASNQPQHF
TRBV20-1 CSASPGGVTGELFF
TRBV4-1 CASSQDRGRASYNSPLHF
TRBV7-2 CASRLAASTDTHYF
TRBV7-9 CASSQHRSRQFF
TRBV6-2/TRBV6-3 CATRIMGANVLTF
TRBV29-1 CSVNFGGTGGFSDTQYF
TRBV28 CASSLRGQGRYNSPLHF
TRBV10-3 CAISDGTSGVYEQYF
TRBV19 CASRLGAYNEQFF
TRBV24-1 CATSGSWSNQPQHF
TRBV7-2 CASSLEGYSNQPQHF
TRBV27 CASSLSGGADEQFF
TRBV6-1 CASSAPGVSGTF
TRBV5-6 CASRFLSGFGTDTQYF
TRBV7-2 CSSSLSSYNEQFF
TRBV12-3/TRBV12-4 CASSLVLRSIKPGNERFF
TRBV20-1 CSASGTGRSSYNSPLHF
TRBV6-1 CASSEASYEQYF
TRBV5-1 CASSLAGGGGYEQYF
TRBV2 CASSATSGTTGELFF
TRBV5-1 CASSLVGGIIYNEQFF
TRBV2 CVSLAYLNSPLHF
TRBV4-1 CASSQDRGWRATSYNEQFF
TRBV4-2 CASSQDLRAKSYNEQFF
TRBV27 CASSSVQDVAQYF
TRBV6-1 CASSETRKSGGTQYF
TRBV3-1 CANSLQDRGNTIYF
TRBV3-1 CASSQGGSSEAFF
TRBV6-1 CAGKLAGDEQFF
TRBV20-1 CSARPLWGGYTWELFF